The 8 T cell receptor beta chains in this list originate from one sample, sequenced in a study of cytomegalovirus exposure and HLA in healthy donors. Clones were read by immunoSEQ multiplex PCR, and TCRdb kept only the in-frame ones, dropping some. The repertoire consists of over 250,000 clones, with 80% to 90% occurring once and the leading ten covering 0.95% to 1.1%. Input material: PBMCs. These receptors were collected from a woman younger than 35 in good health and CMV-seronegative.

This clone appeared once. This sequence joins TRBV7-9 and TRBJ2-7, with a tentative D call TRBD1 (5 bases). Germline V gene sequence: CDR1 SEHNR, CDR2 FQNEAQ (reference sequence). This CDR3 comprises 11 residues. Trimming took 8 bases from V and 4 from J, leaving 9 bases between them. CDR3 bases: TGTGCCAGCGGGAAGGGGTACGAGCAGTACTTC. Encoded protein: CASGKGYEQYF.

This clone was counted only a few times. In nucleotides, the CDR3 is TGCGCCAGCGGAGGGGGCAGGGTGGACGAGACCCAGTACTTC. It yields the protein CASGGGRVDETQYF. The V gene is TRBV5-1, the J gene TRBJ2-5; the D gene is possibly TRBD1 (7 bases). Between the trimmed V and J ends, which lost 7 bases and 5 bases, there was a span of 18 bases. The CDR3 consists of 14 residues. The germline gives CDR1 SGHRS, CDR2 YFSETQ. Full variable domain (remainder filled in from reference TRBV5-1 and TRBJ2-5): KAGVTQTPRYLIKTRGQQVTLSCSPISGHRSVSWYQQTPGQGLQFLFEYFSETQRNKGNFPGRFSGRQFSNSRSEMNVSTLELGDSALYLCASGGGRVDETQYFGPGTRLLVL.

The rearrangement links TRBV14 to TRBJ2-1, with 10 bases fitting TRBD2. The CDR3 is 16 amino acids. Germline V lookup: CDR1 SGHDN, CDR2 FVKESK. V trimming: 5 bases; J trimming: 4 bases; junction bases outside the gene matches: 8. This chain's CDR3 is CASSTRTSGGYNEQFF. The CDR3 nucleotides are TGTGCCAGCAGCACCCGGACTAGCGGAGGGTACAATGAGCAGTTCTTC.

This clone was observed a few times. V and J are TRBV7-9 and TRBJ2-1; a possible D gene is TRBD1 (5 bases). V gave up 5 bases and J gave up 4 bases, with 9 bases separating them. This CDR3 contains 13 residues. The germline CDR1 and CDR2 sequences are SEHNR and FQNEAQ (reference sequence). DNA of the CDR3: TGTGCCAGCAGCCCCCGACAGTACAATGAGCAGTTCTTC. It translates to CASSPRQYNEQFF.

The chain's CDR3 is CASLAGAGETQYF. For the CDR3, the DNA is TGTGCCAGCCTGGCGGGGGCGGGGGAGACCCAGTACTTC. This sequence joins TRBV6-5 and TRBJ2-5; maybe TRBD2 (7 bases). V lost 8 bases, J lost 5 bases, and 15 bases lay in between. Germline CDR1 and CDR2: MNHEY and SVGAGI. CDR3 length equals 13 residues.

V is TRBV7-2 and J is TRBJ1-1, with TRBD1 identical over 7 bases. The junction had 9 bases not matched to a gene; V was cut back by 4 bases and J by 4 bases. Germline lookup yields CDR1 SGHTA and CDR2 FQGNSA. This CDR3 has 15 amino acids. The CDR3 reads CASSSLDRVGTEAFF. The CDR3, as DNA: TGTGCCAGCAGCTCCCTAGACAGGGTAGGCACTGAAGCTTTCTTT.

This clone was counted between two and nine times. The chain links TRBV28 to TRBJ2-7; perhaps TRBD2 as D (6 bases). The CDR3 runs 13 residues. With 1 base removed from V and 7 bases from J, the gap between germline ends came to 11 bases. Germline V gene data show CDR1 as MDHEN and CDR2 as SYDVKM. The CDR3 loop reads CASSLLAAPEQYF. The CDR3 region has the DNA TGTGCCAGCAGTTTATTAGCGGCGCCGGAGCAGTACTTC.

The rearrangement uses TRBV18 and TRBJ1-2; maybe TRBD1 (5 bases). The germline V and J ends were trimmed by 1 base and 3 bases, with 9 bases remaining between them. CDR1 is KGHSH, CDR2 LQKENI, per germline. CDR3 size: 14 residues. In nucleotides, the CDR3 is TGTGCCAGCTCACCACGTCTCAGGGACTATGGCTACACCTTC. Translation gives CASSPRLRDYGYTF.